The 19 T cell receptor beta chains presented below share a single source sample, sequenced in a study of vaccination and CD4 T cells after COVID-19. Their recognized antigens are unknown. The Oncomine TCR Beta short-read assay was applied to DNA of cultured CD4+ T cells. TCRdb ran MiXCR on the PCR reads and lists one entry per CDR3 protein. The data hold 15,000 to 20,000 distinct CDR3 sequences, with 65% to 80% observed a single time. As to treatment: approximately nine-day PBMC culture with coronavirus spike peptide pools or control peptides (ViraFEST assay). Sequenced: CD4+ T cells from blood, cultured in vitro. These receptors were taken from a human donor who had recovered from COVID-19.

V usage is TRBV6-1 and J usage is TRBJ2-7, with D possibly matching TRBD1 (5 bases). CDR1 is MNHNS, CDR2 SASEGT, per germline. The CDR3 runs 15 residues. Trimming pared 4 bases from V and 0 bases from J, leaving 13 bases between. This chain's CDR3 is CASSGQGAVSYEQYF. CDR3 DNA sequence: TGTGCCAGCAGTGGCCAAGGGGCGGTCTCCTACGAGCAGTACTTC.

This clonotype was seen a few times. The chain links TRBV7-2 to TRBJ1-5; D is unclear. The CDR3 has 14 amino acids. Looked up from germline, CDR1 is SGHTA and CDR2 is FQGNSA. V lost 1 base, J lost 0 bases, and 4 bases lay in between. The chain's CDR3 is CASSLVSSNQPQHF. The DNA for the CDR3 is TGTGCCAGCAGCTTAGTTAGTAGCAATCAGCCCCAGCATTTT. The full variable domain, with the rest looked up from reference TRBV7-2 and TRBJ1-5, is GAGVSQSPSNKVTEKGKDVELRCDPISGHTALYWYRQSLGQGLEFLIYFQGNSAPDKSGLPSDRFSAERTGGSVSTLTIQRTQQEDSAVYLCASSLVSSNQPQHFGDGTRLSIL.

This clonotype came up a few times. V and J are TRBV6-1 and TRBJ1-6; D perhaps matches TRBD1 (6 bases). Germline CDR1 MNHNS, CDR2 SASEGT. The CDR3 loop spans 15 amino acids. The germline V and J ends were trimmed by 4 bases and 9 bases, with 16 bases remaining between them. The CDR3 spells CASSGGQHVGSPLHF. The CDR3 DNA reads as TGTGCCAGCAGTGGTGGACAGCACGTGGGTTCACCCCTCCACTTT.

This clonotype was observed a handful of times. CDR3 loop: CSARIRSRGRDQPQHF. The CDR3 region has the DNA TGCAGTGCTAGGATAAGGTCAAGGGGGCGCGATCAGCCCCAGCATTTT. The rearrangement uses TRBV20-1 and TRBJ1-5; 7 bases match TRBD1. V lost 3 bases to trimming and J lost 5 bases; unmatched junction nucleotides: 13. The CDR3 sequence is 16 residues long. Germline CDR1 DFQATT, CDR2 SNEGSKA (reference sequence).

This chain joins TRBV7-9 and TRBJ2-3; perhaps D is TRBD1 or TRBD2 (5 bases each). The CDR3 totals 16 residues. CDR1 SEHNR and CDR2 FQNEAQ come from the germline V gene (reference sequence). Trimming left V 5 bases short and J 3 bases short, with 18 bases between. CDR3 protein: CASSNLLGERTDTQYF. CDR3 bases: TGTGCCAGCAGCAACCTATTGGGGGAGAGAACAGATACGCAGTATTTT.

The V and J genes are TRBV6-2 or TRBV6-3 and TRBJ2-1; 10 bases are a match to TRBD2. The length of the CDR3 is 16 residues. Looked up from germline, CDR1 is MNHEY and CDR2 is SVGEGT. Germline trimming cut 6 bases from V and 9 bases from J; bases unmatched to any gene: 14. This CDR3 is CASRPSGSGRASEQFF. CDR3 nucleotides: TGTGCCAGCAGACCCTCGGGGAGCGGGAGGGCCAGTGAGCAGTTCTTC.

CDR3 amino acids: CSARVLLRQVFYGYTF. CDR3 sequence (DNA): TGCAGTGCTAGAGTCCTGCTTAGGCAGGTCTTCTATGGCTACACCTTC. This rearrangement joins TRBV20-1 to TRBJ1-2; D remains unclear. This CDR3 region has 16 residues. V lost 1 base and J 4 bases, leaving 19 bases between the germline ends. The V gene's germline CDR1 is DFQATT and CDR2 SNEGSKA (reference sequence).

This clonotype is hyperexpanded by share. This chain joins TRBV7-2 and TRBJ2-7; TRBD1 agrees at 8 bases. V trimming: 3 bases; J trimming: 3 bases; junction bases outside the gene matches: 1. Germline lookup yields CDR1 SGHTA and CDR2 FQGNSA. CDR3 length: 13 residues. The CDR3 loop is CASSFGQGYEQYF. DNA of the CDR3: TGTGCCAGCAGCTTCGGACAGGGCTACGAGCAGTACTTC.

This chain links TRBV7-9 with TRBJ1-4, with 8 bases identical to TRBD1. J gave up 3 bases and V 5 bases, and 8 bases lay outside the gene matches. The CDR3 runs to 16 residues. Germline-derived CDR1 and CDR2 are SEHNR and FQNEAQ (reference sequence). CDR3: CASSPYGQGPNEKLFF. The CDR3 DNA follows: TGTGCCAGCAGCCCTTACGGACAGGGCCCTAATGAAAAACTGTTTTTT.

The chain joins TRBV15 to TRBJ1-1; D gene ambiguous. Trimming removed 0 bases from V and 1 base from J, with 24 bases in between. Per germline, CDR1 LNHNV and CDR2 YYDKDF (reference sequence). This CDR3 region has 20 residues. The CDR3 sequence is CATSRDTWRPSGRGNTEAFF. As DNA, the CDR3 is TGTGCCACCAGCAGAGACACGTGGCGGCCGAGTGGACGGGGGAACACTGAAGCTTTCTTT.

The J gene is TRBJ2-6, the V gene TRBV27; a possible D gene is TRBD1 (6 bases). Between the trimmed V and J ends, which lost 4 bases and 2 bases, there was a span of 9 bases. CDR3 length: 15 residues. CDR1 is MNHEY, CDR2 SMNVEV, per germline (reference sequence). The CDR3 reads CASSSAGAGANVLTF. CDR3 bases: TGTGCCAGCAGTTCCGCAGGGGCTGGGGCCAACGTCCTGACTTTC. Full variable domain (remainder filled in from reference TRBV27 and TRBJ2-6): EAQVTQNPRYLITVTGKKLTVTCSQNMNHEYMSWYRQDPGLGLRQIYYSMNVEVTDKGDVPEGYKVSRKEKRNFPLILESPSPNQTSLYFCASSSAGAGANVLTFGAGSRLTVL.

This clonotype was observed a single time. This chain's CDR3 is CASSLYGGNEYEQYF. CDR3 coding DNA: TGTGCCAGCAGCTTATACGGGGGTAACGAATACGAGCAGTACTTC. J is TRBJ2-7 and V is TRBV7-3; D may be TRBD2 (6 bases). This CDR3 has 15 amino acids. Germline values: CDR1 SGHTA, CDR2 FQGTGA. Deletions cut 2 bases from V and 4 bases from J, with 15 bases between.

The gene calls are TRBV7-2 and TRBJ2-3; D possibly uses TRBD1 or TRBD2 (5 bases each). This CDR3 region has 14 residues. V lost 7 bases and J lost 2, with 13 bases in between. Germline V gene data show CDR1 as SGHTA and CDR2 as FQGNSA. The chain's CDR3 is CASKQGPNTDTQYF. CDR3 nucleotides: TGTGCCAGCAAGCAGGGACCAAACACAGATACGCAGTATTTT.

A few counts support this clonotype. The chain is built from TRBV6-5 and TRBJ1-1; possible D gene TRBD1, 6 bases. V lost 0 bases, J lost 4 bases, and 15 bases lay in between. The CDR3 is 16 residues long. Looked up from germline, CDR1 is MNHEY and CDR2 is SVGAGI. This chain's CDR3 is CASSYSTGRRGTEAFF. The DNA for the CDR3 is TGTGCCAGCAGTTACTCGACAGGTCGGAGGGGCACTGAAGCTTTCTTT.

The chain carries TRBV7-8 and TRBJ1-2; the match to TRBD1 covers 10 bases. With V trimmed by 1 base and J by 0 bases, 17 bases remained unmatched. The CDR3 is 21 amino acids. The V gene's germline CDR1 is SGHVS and CDR2 FQNEAQ. CDR3 DNA: TGTGCCAGCAGCTTAGGTCGGACTTCGGGACAGGGGCCAGATTCTAACTATGGCTACACCTTC. Translation gives CASSLGRTSGQGPDSNYGYTF.

The V gene is TRBV7-2, the J gene TRBJ1-5; D gene ambiguous. The CDR3 length is 14 residues. Trimming stripped 3 bases from V and 6 bases from J, with 12 bases between. CDR1 SGHTA and CDR2 FQGNSA come from the germline V gene. DNA of the CDR3: TGTGCCAGCAGCTTTTTCGGATTAGGTCAGCCCCAGCATTTT. It translates to CASSFFGLGQPQHF. Drawing the rest from reference TRBV7-2 and TRBJ1-5, the complete variable domain is GAGVSQSPSNKVTEKGKDVELRCDPISGHTALYWYRQSLGQGLEFLIYFQGNSAPDKSGLPSDRFSAERTGGSVSTLTIQRTQQEDSAVYLCASSFFGLGQPQHFGDGTRLSIL.

This chain joins TRBV15 and TRBJ1-2, with D uncertain. Germline V gene data show CDR1 as LNHNV and CDR2 as YYDKDF (reference sequence). The CDR3 loop spans 13 amino acids. Trimming left V 4 bases short and J 3 bases short, with 9 bases between. Here the CDR3 DNA reads TGTGCCACCAGCACACCTGAGCACTATGGCTACACCTTC. Protein: CATSTPEHYGYTF. Full variable domain (outside the CDR3, taken from reference TRBV15 and TRBJ1-2): DAMVIQNPRYQVTQFGKPVTLSCSQTLNHNVMYWYQQKSSQAPKLLFHYYDKDFNNEADTPDNFQSRRPNTSFCFLDIRSPGLGDTAMYLCATSTPEHYGYTFGSGTRLTVV.

This clonotype has only a few counts. V and J are TRBV6-2 or TRBV6-3 and TRBJ1-2; D remains unclear. The CDR3 sequence is 13 residues long. Trimming shortened V by 4 bases and J by 7 bases, and 13 bases separated the two germline ends. The germline CDR1 and CDR2 sequences are MNHEY and SVGEGT. The CDR3 bases are TGTGCCAGCAGTTTTGTCCTAAGTCGTGGCTACACCTTC. This gives the protein CASSFVLSRGYTF.

The chain joins TRBV20-1 to TRBJ2-1; D remains ambiguous. The CDR3 runs 14 residues. V lost 3 bases, J lost 9 bases, and 18 bases lay in between. Germline lookup yields CDR1 DFQATT and CDR2 SNEGSKA (reference sequence). The CDR3, as DNA: TGCAGTGCTAGTCGCTCGACCGACTGGGGTGAGCAGTTCTTC. It translates to CSASRSTDWGEQFF.